Listed below are T cell receptor beta chains from one sample, sequenced in a study of T cell changes during pregnancy in multiple sclerosis. Clones were read by immunoSEQ multiplex PCR, and TCRdb kept only the in-frame ones, dropping some. The sample lists about 36,000 clones, about 91% occurring once. The sequencing here drew on CD4+ T cells from peripheral blood mononuclear cells, taken after pregnancy. These receptor sequences come from a female donor with multiple sclerosis, enrolled in a pregnancy study. Each CDR3 is given with its conserved first and last residue. Each record gives: J gene, D gene, V gene, CDR3 DNA, CDR3 protein. A D gene is named only where the DNA matches it firmly.

>TRBJ1-2|TRBD1|TRBV19
TGTGCCAGTAGTGTGAAGGGACAGGGGAGGACTTATTATGGCTACACCTTC
CASSVKGQGRTYYGYTF
>TRBJ2-7|TRBD1|TRBV28
TGTGCCAGCACCGACCCACAGGGGCCCTCCTACGAGCAGTACTTC
CASTDPQGPSYEQYF
>TRBJ1-1|TRBD1|TRBV7-8
TGTGCCAGCACTCTGACAGGGGCCACTGAAGCTTTCTTT
CASTLTGATEAFF
>TRBJ2-7|TRBD1|TRBV6-5
TGTGCCAGCAGCCGGACAGGACCCTACGAGCAGTACTTC
CASSRTGPYEQYF
>TRBJ1-6|NA|TRBV2
TGTGCCAGCAGGGATGACACGAGCTCCTATAATTCACCCCTCCACTTT
CASRDDTSSYNSPLHF
>TRBJ1-3|TRBD1|TRBV4-1
TGCGCCAGCAGCCGACAGGGGGACTCTGGAAACACCATATATTTT
CASSRQGDSGNTIYF
>TRBJ2-1|TRBD2|TRBV7-2
TGTGCCAGCAGCTTACCAGGACTAGCGGGAGTCAATGAGCAGTTCTTC
CASSLPGLAGVNEQFF
>TRBJ2-7|NA|TRBV2
TGTGCCAGCAGTGAATTTACCTACGAGCAGTACTTC
CASSEFTYEQYF
>TRBJ2-7|NA|TRBV7-3
TGTGCCAGCAGTCCCAAGGGTGGGGCCAGCTCCTACGAGCAGTACTTC
CASSPKGGASSYEQYF
>TRBJ1-1|TRBD1|TRBV11-2
TGTGCCAGCAGCCCACGGGGACAGCCCAACACTGAAGCTTTCTTT
CASSPRGQPNTEAFF
>TRBJ2-1|NA|TRBV5-1
TGCGCCAGCAGCTTGGATGGCACGGAGTGGGAGCAGTTCTTC
CASSLDGTEWEQFF
>TRBJ1-5|TRBD1|TRBV12-5
TGTGCTAGTGGTTTGGCAGGGGGTCTAAATCAGCCCCAGCATTTT
CASGLAGGLNQPQHF
>TRBJ2-6|NA|TRBV7-8
TGTGCCAGCAGCTTCAGTACTGGGGCCAACGTCCTGACTTTC
CASSFSTGANVLTF
>TRBJ1-6|TRBD1|TRBV10-2
TGCGCCAGCAGCCCCGGACAGGCGCCCCTCCACTTT
CASSPGQAPLHF
>TRBJ2-1|TRBD1|TRBV19
TGTGCCAGTAGTGGACAGGGGGCGAAAGTTGAGCAGTTCTTC
CASSGQGAKVEQFF